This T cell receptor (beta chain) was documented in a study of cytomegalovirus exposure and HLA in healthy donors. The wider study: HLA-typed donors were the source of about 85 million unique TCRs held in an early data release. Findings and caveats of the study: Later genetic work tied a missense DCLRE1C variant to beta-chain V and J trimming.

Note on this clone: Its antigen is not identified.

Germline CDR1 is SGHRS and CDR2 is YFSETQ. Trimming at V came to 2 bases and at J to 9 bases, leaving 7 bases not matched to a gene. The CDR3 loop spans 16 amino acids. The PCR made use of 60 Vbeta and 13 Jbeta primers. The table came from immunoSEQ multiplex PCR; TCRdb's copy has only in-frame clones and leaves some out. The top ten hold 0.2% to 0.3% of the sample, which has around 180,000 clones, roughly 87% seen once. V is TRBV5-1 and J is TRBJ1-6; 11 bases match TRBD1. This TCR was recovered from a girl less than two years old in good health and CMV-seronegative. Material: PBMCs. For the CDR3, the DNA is TGCGCCAGCAGCTTAGGGACAGGGGGGAATCGTTCACCCCTCCACTTT. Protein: CASSLGTGGNRSPLHF.